These T cell receptor beta chains were read from a single sample in a study of blood T cell repertoires in COVID-19. Generated by immunoSEQ multiplex PCR, the TCRdb table keeps only in-frame clones and is missing some. Among roughly 290,000 clones listed, 80% to 90% were seen once. The sample was peripheral blood. These TCRs come from a woman aged 45 to 65 who had recovered from COVID-19. The CDR3 runs from the conserved cysteine through the conserved F or W. The D gene is left open where the match is weak. The size of a clone is reported for some rows only, either as once, few or many, or as a class for expanded clones.

j_call	d_call	v_call	clone_size	cdr3_nt	cdr3_aa
TRBJ1-2	TRBD1	TRBV19	NA	TGTGCCAGTAGTCCCCGAGGGGGCCGAACTGGCTACACCTTC	CASSPRGGRTGYTF
TRBJ2-3	NA	TRBV9	few	TGTGCCAGCAGCCCAACCCGAACCTGGATTCGGGGGACAGATACGCAGTATTTT	CASSPTRTWIRGTDTQYF
TRBJ2-7	NA	TRBV7-2	NA	TGTGCCAGCAGCTTGTCGTCGGGTATTTCCTACGAGCAGTACTTC	CASSLSSGISYEQYF
TRBJ2-1	TRBD2	TRBV24-1	NA	TGTGCCACCAGTATAGTCAGGAGCGGGAGCGGGGGCAATGAGCAGTTCTTC	CATSIVRSGSGGNEQFF
TRBJ2-2	TRBD1	TRBV2	few	TGTGCCAGCAGCTGGACAGGGAACACCGGGGAGCTGTTTTTT	CASSWTGNTGELFF
TRBJ1-1	TRBD1	TRBV5-1	NA	TGCGCCAGCAGCTTGGGGACAGGGGGCGTCGTTAAGACTGAAGCTTTCTTT	CASSLGTGGVVKTEAFF
TRBJ2-3	NA	TRBV2	NA	TGTGCCAGCAGCATGAATTTAGGGGGATCCGGAGATACGCAGTATTTT	CASSMNLGGSGDTQYF
TRBJ1-1	NA	TRBV29-1	NA	TGCAGCGTTGGAGGTTCCGCTGAAGCTTTCTTT	CSVGGSAEAFF
TRBJ2-7	TRBD1	TRBV28	NA	TGTGCCAGCAGGACGACAGGGACGAGTGAGCAGTACTTC	CASRTTGTSEQYF
TRBJ2-1	NA	TRBV30	NA	TGTGCCTGGAGTAAGGCGGGAAATGAGCAGTTCTTC	CAWSKAGNEQFF
TRBJ2-2	NA	TRBV11-2	NA	TGTGCCAGCAGCACGAGCCGGACCCCAGGGACCGGGGAGCTGTTTTTT	CASSTSRTPGTGELFF
TRBJ1-2	TRBD1	TRBV30	NA	TGTGCCTGGAGTCCTAGAACGAACAGGGGGCTTGGCTACACCTTC	CAWSPRTNRGLGYTF
TRBJ1-3	NA	TRBV6-1	NA	TGTGCCAGCAGTGAGACAGACGGAAACACCATATATTTT	CASSETDGNTIYF
TRBJ2-1	NA	TRBV7-2	NA	TGTGCCAGCAGCTTACTCAGTCTTTCGCAGGCTGGGCAGTTCTTC	CASSLLSLSQAGQFF
TRBJ1-3	NA	TRBV2	NA	TGTGCCAGCAGTAGCAATCTCGCGGGAAACACCATATATTTT	CASSSNLAGNTIYF
TRBJ2-3	NA	TRBV27	NA	TGTGCCAGCAGTACCCTATCGCATCGCCGGACAGATACGCAGTATTTT	CASSTLSHRRTDTQYF
TRBJ2-7	TRBD2	TRBV2	NA	TGTGCCAGCAGTAAAGGACTAGCGGGGAACTCCTACGAGCAGTACTTC	CASSKGLAGNSYEQYF
TRBJ2-2	TRBD1	TRBV5-4	NA	TGTGCCAGCAGCTCGCCTCAGCAGGGGGTCACCGGGGAGCTGTTTTTT	CASSSPQQGVTGELFF
TRBJ2-5	TRBD2	TRBV3-1/TRBV3-2	NA	TGTGCCAGCAGCTTACGACTAGCGGGGGCCCCTAACCAAGAGACCCAGTACTTC	CASSLRLAGAPNQETQYF
TRBJ1-2	NA	TRBV12-3/TRBV12-4	NA	TGTGCCAGCAGTTTAGGGGACATTCGGGGCTACACCTTC	CASSLGDIRGYTF
TRBJ2-2	TRBD1	TRBV28	NA	TGTGCCAGCAGTCTGACAGGGGGCCCCGGGGAGCTGTTTTTT	CASSLTGGPGELFF
TRBJ1-5	TRBD1	TRBV19	NA	TGTGCCAGTACCACGACGGACAGGAATCAGCCCCAGCATTTT	CASTTTDRNQPQHF
TRBJ2-1	TRBD2	TRBV11-3	NA	TGTGCCAGCAGTCGACTAGCGGGGGACGAGCAGTTCTTC	CASSRLAGDEQFF
TRBJ2-1	NA	TRBV19	NA	TGTGCCAGTAGTATAGAAGGGAGCTCCTACAATGAGCAGTTCTTC	CASSIEGSSYNEQFF
TRBJ2-7	TRBD1	TRBV7-8	NA	TGTGCCAGCAGCTTATCCCGAGGGGGGGGACAGGGGCCTACCTACGAGCAGTACTTC	CASSLSRGGGQGPTYEQYF
TRBJ2-7	NA	TRBV9	NA	TGTGCCAGCAGTGTGACCGGGAGCTCCTACGAGCAGTACTTC	CASSVTGSSYEQYF
TRBJ1-6	TRBD1	TRBV5-4	NA	TGTGCCAGCAGCCAGGGACAGGGGGCAAATAATTCACCCCTCCACTTT	CASSQGQGANNSPLHF
TRBJ1-6	NA	TRBV3-1/TRBV3-2	NA	TGTGCCAGCAGCCAAGATTCATACAGCTTTGGGTCACCCCTCCACTTT	CASSQDSYSFGSPLHF
TRBJ1-6	NA	TRBV10-3	NA	TGTGCCATCAGTGAGATAGGGGCGGGATCGAATTCACCCCTCCACTTT	CAISEIGAGSNSPLHF
TRBJ2-3	NA	TRBV6-2/TRBV6-3	NA	TGTGCCAGCAGCCCCTCTTCTAGCACAGATACGCAGTATTTT	CASSPSSSTDTQYF
TRBJ2-1	TRBD2	TRBV11-2	NA	TGTGCCAGCAGCTTGATAGCGGGAGCACGGTTCAATGAGCAGTTCTTC	CASSLIAGARFNEQFF
TRBJ1-2	TRBD1	TRBV7-2	NA	TGTGCCAGCAGCCGTAACAGGGGGCCGAACTATGGCTACACCTTC	CASSRNRGPNYGYTF
TRBJ2-5	NA	TRBV11-3	NA	TGTGCCAGCAGCTTAGACCCCTACAGGGAACCGAAAGAGACCCAGTACTTC	CASSLDPYREPKETQYF
TRBJ2-5	TRBD2	TRBV11-2	once	TGTGCCAGCAGCTTAGTCGCGGGGGATTTGACAGAGACCCAGTACTTC	CASSLVAGDLTETQYF
TRBJ1-1	TRBD1	TRBV5-1	NA	TGCGCCAGCAGCTCGGGACAGGGGGCCACTGAAGCTTTCTTT	CASSSGQGATEAFF
TRBJ2-1	TRBD1	TRBV5-1	NA	TGCGCCAGCAGCTTCCAGGGGGTCAGTGAGCAGTTCTTC	CASSFQGVSEQFF
TRBJ2-5	NA	TRBV20-1	NA	TGCAGTGCTAGTACCCCAGGGGCTCGGGAGACCCAGTACTTC	CSASTPGARETQYF
TRBJ1-4	TRBD1	TRBV27	NA	TGTGCCAGCAGTCGGGGACAGGCAAATGAAAAACTGTTTTTT	CASSRGQANEKLFF
TRBJ2-5	TRBD1	TRBV29-1	NA	TGCAGCGTTGAAAGGGACAGGGGGCTGCGCGAGACCCAGTACTTC	CSVERDRGLRETQYF
TRBJ2-1	TRBD2	TRBV19	NA	TGTGCCAGTAGTACCGGTAGCGGGGGGCTCCCTGAGCAGTTCTTC	CASSTGSGGLPEQFF
TRBJ1-4	NA	TRBV9	NA	TGTGCCAGCAGCGTAGGAGAGGGATGGAATGAAAAACTGTTTTTT	CASSVGEGWNEKLFF
TRBJ2-5	NA	TRBV5-4	NA	TGTGCCAGCAGCTTGGGGGGCCTAAGGGCCCAGTACTTC	CASSLGGLRAQYF
TRBJ2-5	NA	TRBV11-3	NA	TGTGCCAGCAGCTTAGAGGGGCAGGAGACCCAGTACTTC	CASSLEGQETQYF
TRBJ2-1	NA	TRBV7-2	NA	TGTGCCAGCAGCTTAGCGATCGGAGCTTACAATGAGCAGTTCTTC	CASSLAIGAYNEQFF
TRBJ2-6	NA	TRBV21-1	NA	TGTGCCAGCAGCAAACTGAGGACAGGTGAGGGTCGCGGGGCCAACGTCCTGACTTTC	CASSKLRTGEGRGANVLTF
TRBJ1-3	NA	TRBV28	NA	TGTGCCAGCAGTAAACCGAGCTCTGGAAACACCATATATTTT	CASSKPSSGNTIYF
TRBJ2-5	TRBD2	TRBV19	NA	TGTGCCTCTTCGACTAGCGGGAGCGCGGAGACCCAGTACTTC	CASSTSGSAETQYF
TRBJ1-2	NA	TRBV28	NA	TGTGCCAGCAGTTGGGGGGGGCAGGGAGCCTATGGCTACACCTTC	CASSWGGQGAYGYTF
TRBJ1-3	NA	TRBV7-9	few	TGTGCCAGCGGCCTAAACAGGGAAGGAAACACCATATATTTT	CASGLNREGNTIYF
TRBJ1-2	NA	TRBV7-9	NA	TGTGCCAGCAGCCCTAGGGGAGGACAGCGGGGCTCCTATGGCTACACCTTC	CASSPRGGQRGSYGYTF
TRBJ2-7	NA	TRBV28	NA	TGTGCCAGCAGTTTATGGCAGGGGCTGACCTACGAGCAGTACTTC	CASSLWQGLTYEQYF
TRBJ1-3	NA	TRBV5-4	NA	TGTGCCAGCAGCTTGGCCGTAGTAGGCGGTTCTGGAAACACCATATATTTT	CASSLAVVGGSGNTIYF
TRBJ2-5	TRBD2	TRBV27	NA	TGTGCCAGCAGTTACCTAGCGGAGGAGACCCAGTACTTC	CASSYLAEETQYF
TRBJ1-2	TRBD1	TRBV7-2	NA	TGTGCCAGCAGCTCTCTACAGGGGAACTCCTATGGCTACACCTTC	CASSSLQGNSYGYTF
TRBJ2-2	TRBD1	TRBV30	once	TGTGCCTGGAGTAGGACAGGGAGCACCGGGGAGCTGTTTTTT	CAWSRTGSTGELFF
TRBJ2-3	NA	TRBV9	NA	TGTGCCAGCAGCGTTTTAGCGGATCGCACAGATACGCAGTATTTT	CASSVLADRTDTQYF
TRBJ2-7	NA	TRBV4-3	NA	TGCGCCAGCAGCCAGAACAGGTATCGCGAGCAGTACTTC	CASSQNRYREQYF